This T cell receptor beta chain was captured by sequencing in a study of T cell responses to AZD1222 COVID-19 vaccine. Study results and limitations: Recipients of AZD1222 seropositive at baseline numbered only 6 or 7. Donors skewed white British and female; clonal diversity was possibly underestimated. Two doses of AZD1222 preceded a rise in Spike-specific TCR breadth and depth.

Method: immunoSEQ multiplex PCR; TCRdb's copy keeps in-frame clones and lacks some. This sample yields 95,000 to 150,000 clones, of which roughly 90% are seen a single time; 14% belongs to the top ten. Remarks on this clone: Its antigen is as yet unknown.

This CDR3 contains 14 residues. Germline lookup yields CDR1 MNHEY and CDR2 SMNVEV (reference sequence). Trimming pared 1 base from V and 5 bases from J, leaving 11 bases between. The genes are TRBV27 and TRBJ1-1; tentatively, D is TRBD1 (5 bases). The sequence derives from an adult in good health. The source material was peripheral blood, sampled on day 0 of AZD1222 vaccination. The CDR3 coding sequence is TGTGCCAGCAGTTTATACGGCAGGGCTACTGAAGCTTTCTTT. It is translated as CASSLYGRATEAFF.